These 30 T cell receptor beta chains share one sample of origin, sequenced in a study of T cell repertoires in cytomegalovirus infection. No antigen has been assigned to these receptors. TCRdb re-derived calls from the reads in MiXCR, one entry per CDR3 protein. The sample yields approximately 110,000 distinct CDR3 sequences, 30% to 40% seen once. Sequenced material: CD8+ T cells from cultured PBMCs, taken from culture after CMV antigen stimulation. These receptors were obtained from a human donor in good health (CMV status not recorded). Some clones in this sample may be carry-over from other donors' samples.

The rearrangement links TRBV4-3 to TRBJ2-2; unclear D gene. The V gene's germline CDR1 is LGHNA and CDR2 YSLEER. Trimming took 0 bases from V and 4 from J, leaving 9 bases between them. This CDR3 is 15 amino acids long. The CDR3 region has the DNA TGCGCCAGCAGCCAAGATACCAGGACCACCGGGGAGCTGTTTTTT. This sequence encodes CASSQDTRTTGELFF.

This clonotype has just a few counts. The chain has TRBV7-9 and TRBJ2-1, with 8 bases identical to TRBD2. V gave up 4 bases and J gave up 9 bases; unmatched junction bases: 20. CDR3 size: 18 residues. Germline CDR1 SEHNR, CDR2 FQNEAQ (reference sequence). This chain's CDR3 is CASSWKDGGADPIGEQFF. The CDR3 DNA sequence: TGTGCCAGCAGCTGGAAGGACGGGGGGGCTGATCCGATCGGTGAGCAGTTCTTC.

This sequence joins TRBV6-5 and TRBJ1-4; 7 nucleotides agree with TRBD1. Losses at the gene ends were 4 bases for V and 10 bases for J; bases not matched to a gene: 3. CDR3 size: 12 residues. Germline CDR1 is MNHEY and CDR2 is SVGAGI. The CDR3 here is CASSSGGGKLFF. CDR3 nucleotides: TGTGCCAGCAGTTCAGGGGGAGGAAAACTGTTTTTT.

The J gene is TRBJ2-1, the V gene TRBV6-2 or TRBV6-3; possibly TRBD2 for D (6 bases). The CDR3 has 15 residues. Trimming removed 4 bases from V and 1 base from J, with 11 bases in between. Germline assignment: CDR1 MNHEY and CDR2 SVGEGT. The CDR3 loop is CASSFSGVSYNEQFF. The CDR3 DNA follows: TGTGCCAGCAGTTTTTCGGGGGTTTCCTACAATGAGCAGTTCTTC.

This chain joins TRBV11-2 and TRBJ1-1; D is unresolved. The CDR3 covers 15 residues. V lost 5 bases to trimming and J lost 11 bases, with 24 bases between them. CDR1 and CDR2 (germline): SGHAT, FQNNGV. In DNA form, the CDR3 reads TGTGCCAGCAGCCTAGTTGGGCGAAGAAATCACCTGGCTTTCTTT. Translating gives CASSLVGRRNHLAFF.

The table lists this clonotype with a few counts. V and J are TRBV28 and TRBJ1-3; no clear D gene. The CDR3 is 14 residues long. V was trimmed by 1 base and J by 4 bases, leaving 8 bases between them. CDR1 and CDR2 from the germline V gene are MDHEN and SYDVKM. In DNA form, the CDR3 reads TGTGCCAGCAGTTTATTCCTGGAGGGAAACACCATATATTTT. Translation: CASSLFLEGNTIYF.

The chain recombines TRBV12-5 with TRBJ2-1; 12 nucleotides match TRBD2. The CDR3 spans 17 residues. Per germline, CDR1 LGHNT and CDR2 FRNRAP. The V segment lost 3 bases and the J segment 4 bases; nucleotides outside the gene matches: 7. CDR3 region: CASGFLTSGGRYNEQFF. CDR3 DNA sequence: TGTGCTAGTGGTTTCTTAACTAGCGGGGGGAGGTACAATGAGCAGTTCTTC.

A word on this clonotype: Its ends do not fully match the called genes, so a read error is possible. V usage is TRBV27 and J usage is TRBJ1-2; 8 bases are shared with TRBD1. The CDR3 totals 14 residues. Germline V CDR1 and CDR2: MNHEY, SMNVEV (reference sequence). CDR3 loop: CSSSTTGTGYGYTF. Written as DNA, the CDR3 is TGTTCCAGCAGCACTACCGGGACAGGCTATGGCTACACCTTC.

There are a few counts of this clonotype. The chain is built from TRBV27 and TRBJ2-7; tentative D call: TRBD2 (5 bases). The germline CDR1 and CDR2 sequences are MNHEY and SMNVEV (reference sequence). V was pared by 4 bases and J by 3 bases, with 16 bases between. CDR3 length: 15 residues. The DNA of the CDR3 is TGTGCCAGCAGTTCGGACTGGGCTTTAGGCTACGAGCAGTACTTC. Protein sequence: CASSSDWALGYEQYF.

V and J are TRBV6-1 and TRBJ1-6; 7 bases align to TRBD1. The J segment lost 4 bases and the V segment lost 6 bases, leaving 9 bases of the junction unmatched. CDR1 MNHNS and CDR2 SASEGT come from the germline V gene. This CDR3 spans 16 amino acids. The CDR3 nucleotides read TGTGCCAGCAGCATGCGGGACAGACGATATAATTCACCCCTCCACTTT. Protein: CASSMRDRRYNSPLHF.

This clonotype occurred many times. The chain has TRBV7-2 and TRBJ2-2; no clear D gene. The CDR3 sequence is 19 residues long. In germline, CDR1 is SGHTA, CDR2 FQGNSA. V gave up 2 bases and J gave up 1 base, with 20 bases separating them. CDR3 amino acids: CASSLPSTWAVVNTGELFF. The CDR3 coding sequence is TGTGCCAGCAGCTTACCGAGCACCTGGGCAGTGGTGAACACCGGGGAGCTGTTTTTT.

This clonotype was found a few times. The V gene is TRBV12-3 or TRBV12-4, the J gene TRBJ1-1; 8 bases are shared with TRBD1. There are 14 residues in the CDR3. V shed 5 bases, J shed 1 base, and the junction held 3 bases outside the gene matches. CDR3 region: CASSATGANTEAFF. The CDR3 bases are TGTGCCAGCAGTGCGACAGGGGCGAACACTGAAGCTTTCTTT.

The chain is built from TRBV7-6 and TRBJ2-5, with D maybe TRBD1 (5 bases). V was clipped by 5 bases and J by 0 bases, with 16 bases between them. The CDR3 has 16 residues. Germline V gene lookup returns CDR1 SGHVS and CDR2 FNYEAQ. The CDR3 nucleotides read TGTGCCAGCAGCCCGCCAGAGGTCAGGGACCAAGAGACCCAGTACTTC. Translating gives CASSPPEVRDQETQYF.

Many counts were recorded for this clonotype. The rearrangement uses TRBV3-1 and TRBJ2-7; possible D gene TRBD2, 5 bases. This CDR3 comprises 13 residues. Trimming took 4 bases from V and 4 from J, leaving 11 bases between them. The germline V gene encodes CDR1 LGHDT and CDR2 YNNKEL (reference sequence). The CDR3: CASSPSDFYEQYF. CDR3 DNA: TGTGCCAGCAGCCCATCGGACTTTTACGAGCAGTACTTC.

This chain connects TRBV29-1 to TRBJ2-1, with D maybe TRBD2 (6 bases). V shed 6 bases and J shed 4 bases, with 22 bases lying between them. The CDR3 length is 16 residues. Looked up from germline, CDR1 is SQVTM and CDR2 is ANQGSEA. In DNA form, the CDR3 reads TGCAGCGTCCCCGGGGCGGCGGGGCCGTATTACAATGAGCAGTTCTTC. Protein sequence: CSVPGAAGPYYNEQFF.

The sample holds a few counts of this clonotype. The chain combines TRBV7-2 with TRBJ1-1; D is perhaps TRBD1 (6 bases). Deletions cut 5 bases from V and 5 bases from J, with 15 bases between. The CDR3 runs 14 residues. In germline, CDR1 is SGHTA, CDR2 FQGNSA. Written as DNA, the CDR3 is TGTGCCAGCAGCGAGCTGGGGGGCGGAACTGAAGCTTTCTTT. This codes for CASSELGGGTEAFF.

CDR3 DNA sequence: TGTGCCAGCAGCTCAAGGCCCAATCAGCCCCAGCATTTT. It codes for CASSSRPNQPQHF. V is TRBV7-9 and J is TRBJ1-5, with no clear D. The germline V gene encodes CDR1 SEHNR and CDR2 FQNEAQ (reference sequence). V shed 4 bases and J shed 3 bases, with 7 bases lying between them. There are 13 residues in the CDR3.

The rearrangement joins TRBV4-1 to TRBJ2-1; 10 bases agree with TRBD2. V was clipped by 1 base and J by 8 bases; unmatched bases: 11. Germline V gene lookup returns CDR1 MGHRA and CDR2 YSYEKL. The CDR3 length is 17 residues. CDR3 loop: CASSQVLGAGGPDEQFF. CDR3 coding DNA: TGCGCCAGCAGCCAAGTCCTTGGAGCGGGGGGGCCCGATGAGCAGTTCTTC.

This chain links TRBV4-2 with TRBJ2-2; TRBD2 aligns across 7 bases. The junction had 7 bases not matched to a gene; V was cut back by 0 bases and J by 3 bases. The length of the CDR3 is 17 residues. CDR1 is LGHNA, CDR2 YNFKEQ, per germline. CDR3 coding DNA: TGTGCCAGCAGCCAAGATCCTGGCGGGGGATACACCGGGGAGCTGTTTTTT. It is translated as CASSQDPGGGYTGELFF.

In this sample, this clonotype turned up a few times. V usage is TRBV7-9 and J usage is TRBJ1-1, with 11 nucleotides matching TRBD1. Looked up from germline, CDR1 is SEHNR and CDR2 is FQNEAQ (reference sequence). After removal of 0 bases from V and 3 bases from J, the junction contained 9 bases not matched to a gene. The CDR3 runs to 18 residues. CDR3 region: CASSLAAGTGGPDTEAFF. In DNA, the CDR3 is TGTGCCAGCAGCTTAGCCGCCGGGACAGGGGGGCCGGACACTGAAGCTTTCTTT. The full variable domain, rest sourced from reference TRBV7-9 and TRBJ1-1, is DTGVSQNPRHKITKRGQNVTFRCDPISEHNRLYWYRQTLGQGPEFLTYFQNEAQLEKSRLLSDRFSAERPKGSFSTLEIQRTEQGDSAMYLCASSLAAGTGGPDTEAFFGQGTRLTVV.

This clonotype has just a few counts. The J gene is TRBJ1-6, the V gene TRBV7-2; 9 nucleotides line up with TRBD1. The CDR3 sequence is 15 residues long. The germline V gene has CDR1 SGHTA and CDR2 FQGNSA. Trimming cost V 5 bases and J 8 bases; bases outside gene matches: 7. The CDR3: CASSPTGGKDSPLHF. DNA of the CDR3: TGTGCCAGCAGCCCGACAGGGGGTAAGGATTCACCCCTCCACTTT.

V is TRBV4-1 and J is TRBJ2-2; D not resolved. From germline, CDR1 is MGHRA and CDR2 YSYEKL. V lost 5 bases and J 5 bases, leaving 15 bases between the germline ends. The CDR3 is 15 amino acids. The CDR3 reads CASSKGPLGTGELFF. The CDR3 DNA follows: TGCGCCAGCAGCAAGGGTCCCCTAGGTACCGGGGAGCTGTTTTTT.

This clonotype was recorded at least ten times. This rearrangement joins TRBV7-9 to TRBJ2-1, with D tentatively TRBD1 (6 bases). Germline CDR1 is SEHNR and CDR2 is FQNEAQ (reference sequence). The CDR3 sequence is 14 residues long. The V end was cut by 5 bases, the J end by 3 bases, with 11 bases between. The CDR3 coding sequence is TGTGCCAGCAGCCCAAGGACAGACTACAATGAGCAGTTCTTC. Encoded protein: CASSPRTDYNEQFF.

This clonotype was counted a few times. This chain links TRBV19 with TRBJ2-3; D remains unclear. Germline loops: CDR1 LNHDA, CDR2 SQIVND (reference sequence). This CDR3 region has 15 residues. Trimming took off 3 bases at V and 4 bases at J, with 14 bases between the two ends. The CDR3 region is CASSIPLEASDTQYF. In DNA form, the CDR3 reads TGTGCCAGTAGTATCCCTCTCGAGGCATCAGATACGCAGTATTTT.

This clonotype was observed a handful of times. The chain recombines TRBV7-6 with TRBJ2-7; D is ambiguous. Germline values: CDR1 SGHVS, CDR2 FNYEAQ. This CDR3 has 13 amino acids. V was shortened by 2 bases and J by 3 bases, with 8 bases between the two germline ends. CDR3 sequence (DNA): TGTGCCAGCAGCTTACCGGAGCTCTACGAGCAGTACTTC. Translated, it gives CASSLPELYEQYF.

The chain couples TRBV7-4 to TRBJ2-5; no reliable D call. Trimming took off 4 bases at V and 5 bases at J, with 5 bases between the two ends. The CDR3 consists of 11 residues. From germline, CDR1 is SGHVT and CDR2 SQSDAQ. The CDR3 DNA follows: TGTGCCAGCAGCTCGATGGAGACCCAGTACTTC. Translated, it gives CASSSMETQYF.

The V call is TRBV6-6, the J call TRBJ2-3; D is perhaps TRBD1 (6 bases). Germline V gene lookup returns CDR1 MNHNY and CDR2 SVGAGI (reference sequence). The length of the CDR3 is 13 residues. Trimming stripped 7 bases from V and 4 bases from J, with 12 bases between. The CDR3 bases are TGTGCCAGCAACAGGGATGATCCAGATACGCAGTATTTT. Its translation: CASNRDDPDTQYF.

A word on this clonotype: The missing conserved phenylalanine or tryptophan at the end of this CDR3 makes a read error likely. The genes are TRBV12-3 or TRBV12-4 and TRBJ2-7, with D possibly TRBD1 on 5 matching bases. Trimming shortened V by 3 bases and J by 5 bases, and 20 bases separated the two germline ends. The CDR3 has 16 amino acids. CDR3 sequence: CASSLGPRESIDEQYL. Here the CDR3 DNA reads TGTGCCAGCAGTTTGGGGCCCCGAGAGAGTATCGACGAGCAGTACCTC.

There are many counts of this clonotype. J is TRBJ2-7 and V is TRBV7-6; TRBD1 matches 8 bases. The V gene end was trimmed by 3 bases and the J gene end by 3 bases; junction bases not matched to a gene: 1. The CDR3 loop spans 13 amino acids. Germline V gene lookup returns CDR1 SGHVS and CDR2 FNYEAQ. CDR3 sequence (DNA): TGTGCCAGCAGCTTCGGGACAGGCTACGAGCAGTACTTC. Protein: CASSFGTGYEQYF.

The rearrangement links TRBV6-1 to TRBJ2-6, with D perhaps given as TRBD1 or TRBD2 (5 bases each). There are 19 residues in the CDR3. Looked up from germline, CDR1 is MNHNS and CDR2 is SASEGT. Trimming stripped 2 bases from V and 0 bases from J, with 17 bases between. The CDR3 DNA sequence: TGTGCCAGCAGTGAAATTCTGGGGACCGTTAACTCTGGGGCCAACGTCCTGACTTTC. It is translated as CASSEILGTVNSGANVLTF.